This T cell receptor beta chain was identified during a study of cytomegalovirus exposure and HLA in healthy donors. At the level of the study: Of all 400 or so donors who were genotyped, about 84% belonged to the Caucasian-associated ancestry cluster.

Concerning this clone: The antigen remains unidentified.

The CDR3 is made up of 14 amino acids. Study-wide findings and caveats: Rare TCR sequences dominated, though some public TCRs recurred in many donors. A few CMV-associated chains proved CMV antigen-specific in vitro. When a later analysis was performed, an Asian-associated ancestry cluster reportedly had fewer N-insertions than the approximately 690-donor mean.

Amplification used 60 Vbeta primers and 13 Jbeta primers. Sequenced by immunoSEQ multiplex PCR; TCRdb stores in-frame clones only, minus some. The sample records about 140,000 clones, over 75% being singletons. Sequencing was performed on PBMCs. The source is a young man in good health and CMV-seronegative. The chain joins TRBV21-1 to TRBJ2-3; the D call in the table, TRBD2, was not verified against the DNA. TRBV21-1 is assigned pseudogene status. CDR3 nucleotide sequence: TGTGCCAGCAGGACTAGCGGTTACACAGATACGCAGTATTTT. It translates to CASRTSGYTDTQYF.